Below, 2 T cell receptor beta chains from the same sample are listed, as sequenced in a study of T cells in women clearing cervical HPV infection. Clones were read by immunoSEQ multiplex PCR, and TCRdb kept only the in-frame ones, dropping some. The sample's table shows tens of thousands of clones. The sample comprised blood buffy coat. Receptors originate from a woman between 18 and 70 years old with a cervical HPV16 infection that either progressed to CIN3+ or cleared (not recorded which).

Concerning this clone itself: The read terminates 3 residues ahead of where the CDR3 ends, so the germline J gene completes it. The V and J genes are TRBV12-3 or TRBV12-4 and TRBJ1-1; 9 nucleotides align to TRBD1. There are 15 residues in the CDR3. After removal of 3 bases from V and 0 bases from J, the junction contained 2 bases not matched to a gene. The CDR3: CASSFGQGMNTEAFF. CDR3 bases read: TGTGCCAGCAGTTTTGGACAGGGGATGAACACTGAA.

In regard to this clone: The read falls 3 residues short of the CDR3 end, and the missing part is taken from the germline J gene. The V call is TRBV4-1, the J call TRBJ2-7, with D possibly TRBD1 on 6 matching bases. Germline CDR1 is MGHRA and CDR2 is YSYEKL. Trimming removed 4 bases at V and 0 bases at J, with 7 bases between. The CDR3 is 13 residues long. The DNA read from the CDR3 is TGCGCCAGCAGCCGGGACACCTCCTACGAG. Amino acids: CASSRDTSYE. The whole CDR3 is CASSRDTSYEQYF.